Included here is one T cell receptor (beta chain) sequence, with context. Trimming removed 5 bases from V and 8 bases from J, with 30 bases in between. There are 19 residues in the CDR3. CDR1 MGHRA and CDR2 YSYEKL come from the germline V gene. TCRdb's copy holds only in-frame clones and misses some; the assay was immunoSEQ multiplex PCR. The sample includes approximately 55,000 clones, around 88% seen only once; the top ten take roughly 15%. The entry originates in a study of OX40 agonist ivuxolimab in advanced cancers. Study as a whole: Every patient in dose escalation had hepatocellular carcinoma, melanoma, renal cell or head and neck cancer. A history of anti-PD-1, anti-PD-L1 or anti-CTLA-4 therapy was acceptable, and over 35% had some.

The sample consisted of CD4+ or CD8+ T cells sorted from blood, taken in a trial of the OX40 agonist ivuxolimab. The chain carries TRBV4-1 and TRBJ1-4; D ambiguous. The sequence was obtained from an adult with an advanced solid tumor such as melanoma, head and neck, liver or kidney cancer. This chain's CDR3 is CASSGRSPGGVSTMEKLFF. The CDR3 bases are TGCGCCAGCAGCGGTAGGTCCCCCGGTGGTGTGTCCACTATGGAAAAACTGTTTTTT.